A selection of T cell receptor beta chains follows, all from one sample in a study of patients and donors after allogeneic stem cell transplantation. TCRdb independently ran MiXCR on the RT-PCR reads; one entry per CDR3 protein. Seen here are 390,000 or so distinct CDR3 sequences, about a sixth observed once, and the top ten hold less than 9.5%. Sequencing was done on a sample of blood, either unsorted or a sorted T cell fraction (not recorded which). The receptors originated from a human donor who was either an allogeneic HSCT recipient or a stem cell or donor lymphocyte infusion donor (not recorded which). It is not recorded whose cells these are; they may come from a transplant donor. CDR3s include the opening cysteine and the closing phenylalanine or tryptophan. D genes are given only for firm matches. A row's size may be missing; if present it is once, few, many or a size class.

>few|TRBJ2-1|13|NA|TRBV10-3
TGTGCCATCAGTCGGGGGGCCGACAATGAGCAGTTCTTC
CAISRGADNEQFF
>NA|TRBJ2-7|13|NA|TRBV20-1
TGCAGTGCTAGGGGCATACTAGCCTACGAGCAGTACTTC
CSARGILAYEQYF
>NA|TRBJ1-1|15|NA|TRBV12-3/TRBV12-4
TGTGCCAGCAGTTTAGCTCTCCGACGAGGGACTGAAGCTTTCTTT
CASSLALRRGTEAFF
>NA|TRBJ1-5|15|NA|TRBV18
TGTGCCAGCTCAACCGACAGGATTAGCAATCAGCCCCAGCATTTT
CASSTDRISNQPQHF
>few|TRBJ2-3|16|NA|TRBV6-1
TGTGCCAGCAGTCCCGAACTAGTCTTCCCCACAGATACGCAGTATTTT
CASSPELVFPTDTQYF
>NA|TRBJ2-3|16|NA|TRBV5-1
TGCGCCAGCAGCTTGGTAGGGGTAGCCCGCACAGATACGCAGTATTTT
CASSLVGVARTDTQYF
>NA|TRBJ2-7|12|TRBD1|TRBV19
TGTGCCAGTCCCGGGACAGGGAACGAGCAGTACTTC
CASPGTGNEQYF
>NA|TRBJ2-5|14|NA|TRBV5-1
TGCGCCAGCAGCTCCGGCGGCATCCAAGAGACCCAGTACTTC
CASSSGGIQETQYF
>NA|TRBJ1-2|13|NA|TRBV6-1
TGTGCCAGCAGGACTAGAGGGGGGCTTGGCTACACCTTC
CASRTRGGLGYTF
>NA|TRBJ2-6|16|TRBD1|TRBV5-1
TGCGCCAGCAGCTTGGCAGGGGGATCTGGGGCCAACGTCCTGACTTTC
CASSLAGGSGANVLTF
>NA|TRBJ2-6|19|NA|TRBV6-1
TGTGCCAGCAGGTCATCGGGGGACCGGCCTTCCTCTGGGGCCAACGTCCTGACTTTC
CASRSSGDRPSSGANVLTF
>many|TRBJ1-1|15|NA|TRBV5-1
TGCGCCAGCAGCCACCAGGCCGGAAGCAACACTGAAGCTTTCTTT
CASSHQAGSNTEAFF
>NA|TRBJ2-3|15|TRBD2|TRBV20-1
TGCAGTGCTAGAGTCCTAGCGGGGTTCACAGATACGCAGTATTTT
CSARVLAGFTDTQYF
>many|TRBJ2-3|14|NA|TRBV5-1
TGCGCCAGCTCAATCGGAAGGCTCACAGATACGCAGTATTTT
CASSIGRLTDTQYF